One sample yielded the 23 T cell receptor beta chains listed below, sequenced in a study of cytomegalovirus exposure and HLA in healthy donors. In the PCR, 60 Vbeta and 13 Jbeta primers were used. The table came from immunoSEQ multiplex PCR; TCRdb's copy has only in-frame clones and leaves some out. This sample carries about 130,000 clones, roughly 85% of them seen once, and the ten largest clones take about 1%. Sequenced sample: PBMCs. All receptors derive from a boy between 10 and 17 years old in good health and CMV-seronegative.

This CDR3 reads CASRPRGGVSNQPQHF. The CDR3 region has the DNA TGTGCCAGCAGACCCCGAGGGGGCGTCAGCAATCAGCCCCAGCATTTT. The chain recombines TRBV27 with TRBJ1-5, with TRBD1 matching 7 bases. Germline CDR1 is MNHEY and CDR2 is SMNVEV (reference sequence). The CDR3 is 16 amino acids. The V and J ends lost 6 bases and 1 base, in that order; junction bases with no gene match: 9.

This rearrangement joins TRBV4-1 to TRBJ1-5, with 9 bases identical to TRBD1. V lost 4 bases and J lost 7; bases outside the gene matches: 11. The CDR3 covers 16 residues. CDR1 is MGHRA and CDR2 is YSYEKL in the germline V gene. The CDR3 DNA follows: TGCGCCAGCAGCCCCACCTTACAGGGGGCAGGACAGCCCCAGCATTTT. It specifies CASSPTLQGAGQPQHF.

V is TRBV6-5 and J is TRBJ2-1; 8 bases map to TRBD1. Unmatched junction bases numbered 5, after V lost 6 bases and J lost 7 bases. In germline, CDR1 is MNHEY, CDR2 SVGAGI. The CDR3 runs to 13 residues. The CDR3 is CASRRTGINEQFF. As DNA, the CDR3 is TGTGCCAGCAGGAGGACAGGGATAAATGAGCAGTTCTTC.

The chain combines TRBV29-1 with TRBJ2-7, with 7 positions matching TRBD1. V was pared by 8 bases and J by 0 bases, with 7 bases of the junction left unmatched. Looked up from germline, CDR1 is SQVTM and CDR2 is ANQGSEA. The CDR3 runs 13 residues. The chain's CDR3 is CSIRQGDSYEQYF. DNA for the CDR3: TGCAGCATCCGACAGGGTGACTCCTACGAGCAGTACTTC.

The rearrangement joins TRBV28 to TRBJ2-7; possible D gene TRBD2, 6 bases. The ends were cut back, 3 bases at V and 2 bases at J, with 11 bases in the middle. CDR1 MDHEN and CDR2 SYDVKM come from the germline V gene. This CDR3 comprises 14 residues. Here the CDR3 DNA reads TGTGCCAGCAGTTTGGGGGGTAATGCCTACGAGCAGTACTTC. Its translation: CASSLGGNAYEQYF.

The chain couples TRBV30 to TRBJ1-2; D remains unclear. This CDR3 is built from 13 residues. Trimming shortened V by 0 bases and J by 2 bases, and 7 bases separated the two germline ends. Looked up from germline, CDR1 is GTSNPN and CDR2 is SVGIG (reference sequence). The CDR3 sequence: CAWSVLPNYGYTF. DNA for the CDR3: TGTGCCTGGAGTGTACTACCGAACTATGGCTACACCTTC.

J is TRBJ2-3 and V is TRBV2; TRBD1 agrees at 10 bases. The CDR3 is 15 amino acids. The germline CDR1 and CDR2 sequences are SNHLY and FYNNEI. V was clipped by 6 bases and J by 2 bases; unmatched bases: 5. CDR3 sequence: CASSGQGVFTDTQYF. DNA of the CDR3: TGTGCCAGCAGCGGACAGGGGGTTTTCACAGATACGCAGTATTTT.

This clone has a handful of counts. The CDR3 DNA sequence: TGTGCCATCAGTGACCCCCTCTACAATGAGCAGTTCTTC. This codes for CAISDPLYNEQFF. This chain uses TRBV10-3 with TRBJ2-1; no firm D call. CDR3 length equals 13 residues. Trimming cost V 3 bases and J 3 bases, with 6 bases left between them. The germline CDR1 and CDR2 sequences are ENHRY and SYGVKD.

The rearrangement joins TRBV7-9 to TRBJ1-2; D possibly corresponds to TRBD1 (6 bases). The CDR3 runs to 16 residues. Per germline, CDR1 SEHNR and CDR2 FQNEAQ (reference sequence). The germline V and J ends were trimmed by 5 bases and 5 bases, with 21 bases remaining between them. The CDR3 DNA reads TGTGCCAGCAGCCCTTCGGGGGGGGGCTTGGAATATGGCTACACCTTC. Amino acid sequence: CASSPSGGGLEYGYTF.

The CDR3 DNA reads as TGTGCCAGCAGCTTATGGGCCCCCACAGATACGCAGTATTTT. Translating it yields CASSLWAPTDTQYF. V usage is TRBV7-9 and J usage is TRBJ2-3; D remains ambiguous. The CDR3 totals 14 residues. Germline lookup yields CDR1 SEHNR and CDR2 FQNEAQ (reference sequence). V gave up 2 bases and J gave up 2 bases, with 8 bases separating them.

The genes are TRBV15 and TRBJ1-5; TRBD1 matches 7 bases. Germline V gives CDR1 LNHNV, CDR2 YYDKDF (reference sequence). CDR3 length: 16 residues. Unmatched junction bases numbered 7, after V lost 3 bases and J lost 2 bases. CDR3 residues: CATSSYAGTGNQPQHF. Here the CDR3 DNA reads TGTGCCACCAGCAGTTACGCCGGGACAGGCAATCAGCCCCAGCATTTT.

The chain recombines TRBV6-5 with TRBJ2-1; tentative D call: TRBD1 (6 bases). This CDR3 has 13 residues. CDR1 MNHEY and CDR2 SVGAGI come from the germline V gene. V shed 5 bases and J shed 8 bases, with 13 bases lying between them. In DNA form, the CDR3 reads TGTGCCAGCAGTCCCCCAACAGGGCATGAGCAGTTCTTC. Residues: CASSPPTGHEQFF.

This chain uses TRBV7-2 with TRBJ2-1, with a tentative D call TRBD2 (6 bases). Germline V lookup: CDR1 SGHTA, CDR2 FQGNSA. Trimming pared 0 bases from V and 5 bases from J, leaving 14 bases between. The CDR3 totals 16 residues. This chain's CDR3 is CASSLAAGRLNNEQFF. For the CDR3, the DNA is TGTGCCAGCAGCTTAGCTGCGGGACGCCTTAACAATGAGCAGTTCTTC.

This clone was observed a few times. V is TRBV7-9 and J is TRBJ2-7; the match to TRBD2 covers 7 bases. This CDR3 has 15 residues. J gave up 0 bases and V 1 base, and 3 bases lay outside the gene matches. Germline V gene data show CDR1 as SEHNR and CDR2 as FQNEAQ (reference sequence). The CDR3 nucleotides are TGTGCCAGCAGCTTAGGGTCTAGCGGCTCCTACGAGCAGTACTTC. This sequence encodes CASSLGSSGSYEQYF.

J is TRBJ2-7 and V is TRBV19, with 9 bases lining up with TRBD2. The V gene's germline CDR1 is LNHDA and CDR2 SQIVND (reference sequence). V gave up 6 bases and J gave up 1 base; unmatched junction bases: 7. The CDR3 runs 15 residues. Written as DNA, the CDR3 is TGTGCCAGTAGCCGGGGCGCGGGAGGGTCCTACGAGCAGTACTTC. Translating gives CASSRGAGGSYEQYF.

The gene calls are TRBV25-1 and TRBJ1-1, with 7 bases identical to TRBD1. Trimming cost V 5 bases and J 0 bases; bases outside gene matches: 12. CDR1 and CDR2 (germline): MGHDK, SYGVNS. The CDR3 loop spans 17 amino acids. The CDR3 reads CASSPGDRVRMNTEAFF. CDR3 nucleotides: TGTGCCAGCAGTCCGGGAGACAGGGTGAGAATGAACACTGAAGCTTTCTTT.

The rearrangement uses TRBV5-4 and TRBJ1-2; D gene uncertain. Trimming cost V 7 bases and J 4 bases, with 17 bases left between them. The CDR3 covers 14 residues. CDR1 and CDR2 (germline): SGHNT, YYREEE (reference sequence). CDR3 loop: CASARLGSSYGYTF. As DNA, the CDR3 is TGTGCCAGCGCCAGGCTTGGGTCAAGCTATGGCTACACCTTC.

DNA for the CDR3: TGTGCCAGCAGCTCCTCAGGGCTAGCGGGACCTTACACCGGGGAGCTGTTTTTT. It is translated as CASSSSGLAGPYTGELFF. The chain has TRBV6-4 and TRBJ2-2; 9 nucleotides align to TRBD2. J lost 3 bases, V lost 6 bases, and 14 bases had no gene match. This CDR3 contains 18 residues. Germline assignment: CDR1 MRHNA and CDR2 SNTAGT.

The rearrangement uses TRBV9 and TRBJ2-2; 10 bases match TRBD1. The CDR3 sequence is 16 residues long. The V and J ends lost 0 bases and 6 bases, in that order; junction bases with no gene match: 5. Germline V gene sequence: CDR1 SGDLS, CDR2 YYNGEE. CDR3: CASSVGWTGGAGELFF. DNA of the CDR3: TGTGCCAGCAGCGTAGGGTGGACAGGGGGGGCCGGGGAGCTGTTTTTT. Combining the CDR3 with reference TRBV9 and TRBJ2-2 gives the whole variable domain DSGVTQTPKHLITATGQRVTLRCSPRSGDLSVYWYQQSLDQGLQFLIQYYNGEERAKGNILERFSAQQFPDLHSELNLSSLELGDSALYFCASSVGWTGGAGELFFGEGSRLTVL.

V is TRBV7-8 and J is TRBJ2-1, with TRBD2 identical over 10 bases. Germline V CDR1 and CDR2: SGHVS, FQNEAQ. The CDR3 has 16 amino acids. Losses at the gene ends were 5 bases for V and 2 bases for J; bases not matched to a gene: 6. CDR3 DNA: TGTGCCAGCAGCCTCTCTAGCGGGAGTACCTACAATGAGCAGTTCTTC. As protein: CASSLSSGSTYNEQFF.

This clone was picked up a small number of times. This chain links TRBV6-5 with TRBJ2-1; 11 bases match TRBD2. The CDR3 length is 15 residues. The V gene end was trimmed by 6 bases and the J gene end by 6 bases; junction bases not matched to a gene: 7. CDR1 and CDR2 from the germline V gene are MNHEY and SVGAGI. This CDR3 is CASRTLAGAPNEQFF. CDR3 nucleotides: TGTGCCAGCAGGACACTAGCGGGAGCTCCCAATGAGCAGTTCTTC.

The chain combines TRBV6-5 with TRBJ1-4; D might be TRBD1 (5 bases). Germline V gene lookup returns CDR1 MNHEY and CDR2 SVGAGI. The CDR3 sequence is 14 residues long. V was pared by 4 bases and J by 6 bases, with 12 bases between. CDR3 sequence reads: CASSLTGGDEKLFF. CDR3 coding DNA: TGTGCCAGCAGTTTAACGGGGGGTGATGAAAAACTGTTTTTT.

The chain has TRBV9 and TRBJ2-3; possibly TRBD2 for D (5 bases). Germline V gene sequence: CDR1 SGDLS, CDR2 YYNGEE. Trimming left V 0 bases short and J 6 bases short, with 11 bases between. This CDR3 has 14 amino acids. The CDR3 sequence: CASSVDGVRDTQYF. The CDR3 DNA follows: TGTGCCAGCAGCGTAGACGGGGTTAGGGATACGCAGTATTTT.